The next 2 T cell receptor beta chains were all read from a single sample in a study of identical twins. TCRdb analysed the 5' RACE reads with MiXCR anew, one entry per CDR3 protein. The sample yields about 900,000 distinct CDR3 sequences, 12% seen once. The data also belong to a second study, concerning yellow fever vaccine responses in identical twins.

Sequencing used PBMCs. The origin of the receptors is a woman under 30 in good health.

This clonotype was detected only a few times. The chain has TRBV7-3 and TRBJ2-7, with 10 bases that match TRBD2. The CDR3 loop spans 14 amino acids. Per the germline V gene, CDR1 is SGHTA and CDR2 is FQGTGA. After removal of 6 bases from V and 2 bases from J, the junction contained 4 bases not matched to a gene. The CDR3 sequence is CASSKAGGPYEQYF. CDR3 nucleotides: TGTGCCAGCAGTAAAGCGGGAGGGCCCTACGAGCAGTACTTC. Drawing the rest from reference TRBV7-3 and TRBJ2-7, the complete variable domain is GAGVSQTPSNKVTEKGKYVELRCDPISGHTALYWYRQSLGQGPEFLIYFQGTGAADDSGLPNDRFFAVRPEGSVSTLKIQRTERGDSAVYLCASSKAGGPYEQYFGPGTRLTVT.

There are a few counts of this clonotype. The chain combines TRBV2 with TRBJ2-4; 9 bases are a match to TRBD1. The CDR3 is 13 amino acids. Germline-derived CDR1 and CDR2 are SNHLY and FYNNEI. The V segment lost 4 bases and the J segment 9 bases; nucleotides outside the gene matches: 4. The CDR3 reads CASSGTGAGIQYF. The CDR3 bases are TGTGCCAGCAGTGGGACAGGGGCGGGCATTCAGTACTTC.